A selection of T cell receptor beta chains follows, all from one sample in a study of control samples from healthy donors and cancer patients. TCRdb keeps only in-frame clones here, not all; method: immunoSEQ multiplex PCR. The sample has 200,000 to 250,000 clones, about 93% seen once. The sample was blood. The source is a man aged 45-65 years in good health. CDR3s include the opening cysteine and the closing phenylalanine or tryptophan. D genes are given only for firm matches. A row's size may be missing; if present it is once, few, many or a size class.

clone_size	d_call	v_call	j_call	cdr3_length	cdr3_aa	cdr3_nt
.	.	TRBV5-1	TRBJ2-2	13	CASSNPTLGELFF	TGCGCCAGCAGCAACCCGACGCTCGGGGAGCTGTTTTTT
.	.	TRBV6-5	TRBJ2-1	14	CASSLYRSYNEQFF	TGTGCCAGCAGTCTGTACAGGTCTTACAATGAGCAGTTCTTC
.	.	TRBV5-6	TRBJ1-2	16	CASSLYGKGWNYGYTF	TGTGCCAGCAGCTTGTACGGAAAGGGGTGGAACTATGGCTACACCTTC
once	.	TRBV12-3/TRBV12-4	TRBJ2-1	12	CASSSSGVEQFF	TGTGCCAGCAGTTCCTCGGGGGTTGAGCAGTTCTTC
.	.	TRBV5-1	TRBJ2-3	16	CASSLSSGGRTDTQYF	TGCGCCAGCAGCTTATCTTCCGGGGGCAGGACAGATACGCAGTATTTT
.	.	TRBV30	TRBJ1-1	18	CAWNVLGLHRARNTEAFF	TGTGCCTGGAATGTTCTCGGGCTGCACAGGGCAAGGAACACTGAAGCTTTCTTT
.	TRBD2	TRBV10-3	TRBJ2-3	18	CAISESMSSGSSTDTQYF	TGTGCCATCAGTGAGTCGATGTCTAGCGGAAGCAGCACAGATACGCAGTATTTT
.	.	TRBV5-4	TRBJ2-3	16	CASSPSIATVTDTQYF	TGTGCCAGCAGCCCCTCCATAGCGACAGTCACAGATACGCAGTATTTT
.	TRBD1	TRBV12-5	TRBJ2-1	14	CASGPGQGTNEQFF	TGTGCTAGTGGACCGGGACAGGGTACTAATGAGCAGTTCTTC
.	.	TRBV6-5	TRBJ2-1	15	CASSWTESAPNEQFF	TGTGCCAGCAGTTGGACTGAATCGGCCCCCAATGAGCAGTTCTTC
.	.	TRBV11-2	TRBJ2-7	14	CASSFGTLYYEQYF	TGTGCCAGCAGCTTCGGGACACTTTACTACGAGCAGTACTTC
.	.	TRBV7-9	TRBJ2-7	14	CASSLVSGSYEQYF	TGTGCCAGCAGCTTAGTGTCTGGCAGCTACGAGCAGTACTTC
.	TRBD1	TRBV7-2	TRBJ1-6	15	CASSYTGTGGAPLHF	TGTGCCAGCAGCTATACCGGGACAGGGGGTGCACCCCTCCACTTT
.	.	TRBV28	TRBJ1-1	13	CASSPRVNTEAFF	TGTGCCAGCAGTCCGCGGGTGAACACTGAAGCTTTCTTT
.	TRBD1	TRBV27	TRBJ1-1	13	CASRRTGGTEAFF	TGTGCCAGCAGACGTACAGGGGGCACTGAAGCTTTCTTT
.	TRBD1	TRBV27	TRBJ1-1	14	CASSSLGGAYSAFF	TGTGCCAGCAGTTCGTTAGGGGGCGCTTATTCCGCTTTCTTT
.	TRBD1	TRBV19	TRBJ1-5	17	CASSIDGEQGYTEPQHF	TGTGCCAGTAGTATAGATGGGGAACAGGGGTATACAGAGCCCCAGCATTTT
.	.	TRBV30	TRBJ1-1	13	CAWSVQPGTEAFF	TGTGCCTGGAGTGTACAACCCGGCACTGAAGCTTTCTTT
.	.	TRBV28	TRBJ1-1	11	CASSSRQTTFF	TGTGCCAGCAGTTCCCGTCAGACGACTTTCTTT
once	.	TRBV19	TRBJ1-5	15	CASSIGGLGNQPQHF	TGTGCCAGTAGTATAGGAGGGTTAGGAAATCAGCCCCAGCATTTT
.	.	TRBV10-3	TRBJ2-5	11	CAIREQETQYF	TGTGCCATCAGAGAGCAAGAGACCCAGTACTTC
.	.	TRBV5-1	TRBJ1-6	15	CASSLESSYNSPLHF	TGCGCCAGCAGCCTTGAAAGCTCCTATAATTCACCCCTCCACTTT
.	.	TRBV7-8	TRBJ1-3	14	CASSTGPLRNTIYF	TGTGCCAGCAGCACGGGACCGTTGAGGAACACCATATATTTT
.	.	TRBV5-1	TRBJ2-1	14	CASSLPQSPGEQFF	TGCGCCAGCAGCTTGCCGCAGTCCCCGGGTGAGCAGTTCTTC
.	.	TRBV27	TRBJ2-7	12	CASMGKDYEQYF	TGTGCCAGCATGGGTAAGGACTACGAGCAGTACTTC
.	.	TRBV5-1	TRBJ1-1	15	CASSLGWDGGTEAFF	TGCGCCAGCAGCTTGGGCTGGGATGGGGGCACTGAAGCTTTCTTT
.	.	TRBV5-1	TRBJ2-3	14	CASKVRGSPDTQYF	TGCGCCAGCAAGGTCAGGGGCAGCCCAGATACGCAGTATTTT
.	.	TRBV10-3	TRBJ2-1	15	CAISEGQKHPNEQFF	TGTGCCATCAGTGAGGGACAGAAACATCCCAATGAGCAGTTCTTC
.	.	TRBV19	TRBJ2-2	16	CASSIEIGGGAGELFF	TGTGCCAGTAGTATAGAGATCGGTGGGGGTGCCGGGGAGCTGTTTTTT
.	.	TRBV9	TRBJ1-2	15	CASSVGGSQGYGYTF	TGTGCCAGCAGCGTAGGTGGCTCACAGGGCTATGGCTACACCTTC
.	.	TRBV6-5	TRBJ2-7	15	CASSKQTGSDYEQYF	TGTGCCAGCAGTAAACAGACAGGATCTGACTACGAGCAGTACTTC
.	.	TRBV19	TRBJ2-2	13	CASSSQYTGELFF	TGTGCCAGTAGTTCCCAGTACACCGGGGAGCTGTTTTTT
.	.	TRBV5-1	TRBJ1-4	15	CASSLAGATNEKLFF	TGCGCCAGCAGCTTGGCGGGCGCAACTAATGAAAAACTGTTTTTT
.	.	TRBV6-6	TRBJ1-1	12	CASSRLNTEAFF	TGTGCCAGCTCACGGCTGAACACTGAAGCTTTCTTT
.	.	TRBV28	TRBJ1-5	15	CASSLFSSGNQPQHF	TGTGCCAGCAGTTTATTTTCGTCGGGAAATCAGCCCCAGCATTTT
few	.	TRBV7-2	TRBJ2-1	13	CASSPTGIGEQFF	TGTGCCAGCAGCCCTACAGGGATTGGTGAGCAGTTCTTC
.	.	TRBV5-1	TRBJ2-6	15	CASSLDGSGANVLTF	TGCGCCAGCAGCTTGGATGGGTCTGGGGCCAACGTCCTGACTTTC
.	.	TRBV6-2/TRBV6-3	TRBJ1-2	12	CASSYRGYGYTF	TGTGCCAGCAGTTACAGGGGGTATGGCTACACCTTC
.	.	TRBV5-6	TRBJ2-7	17	CASRLWGAGLRAREQYF	TGTGCCAGCCGGCTTTGGGGGGCCGGATTAAGGGCGAGGGAGCAGTACTTC
.	TRBD1	TRBV6-1	TRBJ1-1	14	CASSDVTGYTEAFF	TGTGCCAGCAGTGACGTGACAGGGTATACTGAAGCTTTCTTT
few	TRBD2	TRBV4-1	TRBJ2-3	15	CASSQSSGGPDTQYF	TGCGCCAGCAGCCAATCTAGCGGGGGGCCAGATACGCAGTATTTT
once	TRBD2	TRBV6-1	TRBJ2-3	19	CASSEEASGGLWRTDTQYF	TGTGCCAGCAGTGAAGAGGCTAGCGGGGGACTCTGGCGCACAGATACGCAGTATTTT
.	.	TRBV5-1	TRBJ2-1	13	CASSLVRNHEQFF	TGCGCCAGCAGCTTGGTCCGGAACCATGAGCAGTTCTTC